The T cell receptor beta chain under discussion was sequenced for a study of blood T cell repertoires in COVID-19. About the study: The United States, Italy and Spain supplied acute and convalescent COVID-19 samples. PBMCs, B-cell-depleted T cells, or T cells were the source of the cDNA or gDNA that made up the material.

Authors' analysis steps: From reference gene primer amplification, estimates of nucleated cell counts were derived. Libraries were prepared by immunoSEQ multiplex PCR; TCRdb keeps only in-frame clonotypes and omits some of them. For V, J and clone size, that table is used; D and trimming come from the DNA. This table has roughly 34,000 clones, about 87% appearing once. In germline, CDR1 is MGHDK, CDR2 SYGVNS. J was trimmed by 0 bases and V by 2 bases; bases with no gene match: 7. The length of the CDR3 is 17 residues. The clonotype was recovered from a man aged 55 to 70 with active COVID-19. Source material: peripheral blood. V is TRBV25-1 and J is TRBJ2-1; 7 nucleotides line up with TRBD2. The CDR3 DNA reads TGTGCCAGCAGTGAAATGGGGACTACCAGCTCCTACAATGAGCAGTTCTTC. It translates to CASSEMGTTSSYNEQFF.